The 14 T cell receptor beta chains below come from one sample, sequenced in a study of T cells after yellow fever vaccination. TCRdb re-analysed the 5' RACE reads in MiXCR, keeping a single row per CDR3 protein. The sample records roughly 500,000 distinct CDR3 sequences, roughly a fifth being singletons. Here the sequenced sample was PBMCs, taken 15 days after the yellow fever booster vaccination. These receptors all stem from a man aged 25 to 40 who received the YFV17D yellow fever vaccine.

CDR3 coding DNA: TGCAGTGGGGGCAGAACTGGGGCCAACGTCCTGACTTTC. This translates into CSGGRTGANVLTF. The chain couples TRBV20-1 to TRBJ2-6; maybe TRBD1 (5 bases). Trimming pared 7 bases from V and 2 bases from J, leaving 9 bases between. Germline assignment: CDR1 DFQATT and CDR2 SNEGSKA (reference sequence). The CDR3 spans 13 residues.

This clonotype was seen more than once but under ten times. This chain joins TRBV12-3 or TRBV12-4 and TRBJ2-5, with D tentatively TRBD2 (6 bases). This CDR3 contains 13 residues. Trimming shortened V by 3 bases and J by 5 bases, and 10 bases separated the two germline ends. CDR3 amino acids: CASSFAEGETQYF. The CDR3 DNA reads as TGTGCCAGCAGTTTCGCGGAGGGGGAGACCCAGTACTTC.

In this sample, this clonotype turned up a few times. V gene TRBV7-2 combines with J gene TRBJ1-5; the match to TRBD1 covers 8 bases. The CDR3 totals 15 residues. Germline V gene sequence: CDR1 SGHTA, CDR2 FQGNSA. The V segment lost 5 bases and the J segment 5 bases; nucleotides outside the gene matches: 8. CDR3 region: CASSPTGDWYQPQHF. DNA for the CDR3: TGTGCCAGCAGCCCGACAGGGGATTGGTATCAGCCCCAGCATTTT.

The chain uses TRBV18 and TRBJ2-5, with TRBD1 identical over 7 bases. CDR3 length equals 15 residues. V lost 3 bases and J lost 3; bases outside the gene matches: 7. Germline V lookup: CDR1 KGHSH, CDR2 LQKENI. CDR3 loop: CASSPLTGPEETQYF. CDR3 coding DNA: TGTGCCAGCTCACCTCTGACAGGGCCGGAAGAGACCCAGTACTTC.

There are a few counts of this clonotype. This chain connects TRBV5-1 to TRBJ2-1; D is ambiguous. V was pared by 7 bases and J by 0 bases, with 5 bases between. This CDR3 has 12 amino acids. The germline gives CDR1 SGHRS, CDR2 YFSETQ. CDR3 in DNA: TGCGCCAGCGCCCTCTCCTACAATGAGCAGTTCTTC. It encodes CASALSYNEQFF.

This clonotype appeared a few times. This chain uses TRBV5-1 with TRBJ1-2; no clear D. Trimming cost V 0 bases and J 9 bases, with 24 bases left between them. Germline-derived CDR1 and CDR2 are SGHRS and YFSETQ. The CDR3 loop spans 17 amino acids. CDR3 coding DNA: TGCGCCAGCAGCTTGGATTCAGAGAGGCTCGTTCTCTTGAGCTACACCTTC. The encoded protein is CASSLDSERLVLLSYTF.

This clonotype has a handful of counts. The genes are TRBV10-3 and TRBJ2-1, with D unresolved. The CDR3 has 13 residues. Per the germline V gene, CDR1 is ENHRY and CDR2 is SYGVKD. Trimming took 3 bases from V and 5 from J, leaving 8 bases between them. CDR3 protein: CAISDGLDNEQFF. The CDR3 bases are TGTGCCATCAGTGACGGCCTGGACAATGAGCAGTTCTTC.

This sequence joins TRBV9 and TRBJ2-1; no clear D. V gave up 0 bases and J gave up 8 bases, with 6 bases separating them. In germline, CDR1 is SGDLS, CDR2 YYNGEE. This CDR3 region has 12 residues. CDR3: CASSVDWYEQFF. CDR3 DNA sequence: TGTGCCAGCAGCGTAGACTGGTATGAGCAGTTCTTC.

This clonotype was observed a few times. The chain joins TRBV12-3 or TRBV12-4 to TRBJ2-5; D is perhaps TRBD1 or TRBD2 (5 bases each). This CDR3 region has 15 residues. V was shortened by 1 base and J by 5 bases, with 14 bases between the two germline ends. This CDR3 is CASSLGGTLAETQYF. The CDR3 DNA follows: TGTGCCAGCAGTTTAGGAGGGACCCTTGCTGAGACCCAGTACTTC.

V gene TRBV12-3 or TRBV12-4 combines with J gene TRBJ2-7; 7 bases are shared with TRBD2. The trim removed 2 bases at V and 3 bases at J, leaving 1 base unmatched. The CDR3 runs 13 residues. This CDR3 is CASSLRDYYEQYF. CDR3 DNA sequence: TGTGCCAGCAGTTTAAGGGACTACTACGAGCAGTACTTC.

This clonotype has ten or more counts. The chain has TRBV7-2 and TRBJ2-2; 7 bases are a match to TRBD1. The germline gives CDR1 SGHTA, CDR2 FQGNSA. Trimming took 1 base from V and 4 from J; bases not matched to a gene: 3. This CDR3 spans 15 amino acids. Written as DNA, the CDR3 is TGTGCCAGCAGCTTAGACAGGGGAAGCACCGGGGAGCTGTTTTTT. As protein: CASSLDRGSTGELFF.

The chain employs TRBV5-6 and TRBJ2-7; perhaps TRBD2 as D (6 bases). Trimming stripped 5 bases from V and 3 bases from J, with 18 bases between. Germline CDR1 reads SGHDT; CDR2 reads YYEEEE. The CDR3 totals 15 residues. The CDR3 region is CASSFRGTDLYEQYF. CDR3 bases: TGTGCCAGCAGTTTTCGCGGGACGGATCTCTACGAGCAGTACTTC.

The chain carries TRBV3-1 and TRBJ2-1, with 8 bases that match TRBD1. Germline loops: CDR1 LGHDT, CDR2 YNNKEL (reference sequence). Losses at the gene ends were 2 bases for V and 8 bases for J; bases not matched to a gene: 8. The CDR3 is made up of 15 amino acids. CDR3 nucleotide sequence: TGTGCCAGCAGCCAACCCGGACAGGGTACCGATGAGCAGTTCTTC. This encodes CASSQPGQGTDEQFF.

This chain connects TRBV6-5 to TRBJ2-3; 9 bases fit TRBD2. Per germline, CDR1 MNHEY and CDR2 SVGAGI. After removal of 5 bases from V and 14 bases from J, the junction contained 8 bases not matched to a gene. The CDR3 extends over 12 amino acids. CDR3 amino acids: CASSPGTSSWYF. CDR3 nucleotide sequence: TGTGCCAGCAGTCCCGGGACTAGCTCCTGGTATTTT.